This T cell receptor beta chain is drawn from a study of blood T cells in healthy people across ages. Study findings and constraints: Long-lived and aged donors differed, with more naive CD4+ cells and higher diversity in the long-lived.

Concerning this clonotype itself: Antigen: not known.

A second PCR, run for roughly 7 to 11 cycles, used a sample-barcoded 5' primer plus a J-beta primer mix. Every sample produced at least 2.5 million CDR3-containing paired-end reads. TCRdb passed the 5' RACE reads through MiXCR, listing each CDR3 protein once. The sample yields hundreds of thousands of distinct CDR3 sequences, 45% to 50% seen once. The CDR3 loop spans 16 amino acids. The V gene's germline CDR1 is MDHEN and CDR2 SYDVKM. This TCR derives from a woman aged 55-70 years in good health. The specimen sequenced was blood. J is TRBJ2-1 and V is TRBV28; weak D call: TRBD2 (6 bases). The J call is in doubt because the DNA end fits TRBJ2-7 better. The CDR3 coding sequence is TGTGCCAGCAGTTTCGGCGGCAGGGACTCCTACAATGAGCAGTACTTC. It is translated as CASSFGGRDSYNEQYF.